This TCR beta chain stems from a study of Ad26.COV2.S vaccination and SARS-CoV-2 variants. Study details: Enrolled in COV1001, the donor was in the Ad26.COV2.S trial arm, which received the vaccine. By the intramuscular route, Ad26.COV2.S was given once, or twice 56 days apart. Study findings and constraints: Possible underestimation of total T cell responses by the TCR breadth and depth analyses was noted. Across vaccine and placebo recipients, the breadth of non-spike TCRs was similar.

The table lists this clone with a few counts. As yet, its antigen is unknown. Repertoires were generated with immunoSEQ multiplex PCR, while TCRdb's copy carries only in-frame clones and drops some. The table includes approximately 340,000 clones, about 85% detected once. Treatment: some 20 received Ad26.COV2.S at low or high dose, single or two shots; 5 received placebo; per-sample allocation not given. The study sampled participants on day 63 after the first vaccine or placebo injection. The ends were cut back, 1 base at V and 4 bases at J, with 15 bases in the middle. Germline V lookup: CDR1 MNHEY, CDR2 SMNVEV (reference sequence). This CDR3 is built from 16 residues.

This specimen consisted of peripheral blood, obtained in a trial of Ad26.COV2.S vaccine versus placebo. The V call is TRBV27, the J call TRBJ2-3; maybe TRBD1 (6 bases). The TCR sequence derives from a person between 18 and 65 years old who received the Ad26.COV2.S COVID-19 vaccine or a placebo. CDR3 nucleotide sequence: TGTGCCAGCAGTTTATATGGCCCAGGGGCAGCAGATACGCAGTATTTT. Translation: CASSLYGPGAADTQYF.